These 20 T cell receptor beta chains were sequenced from one sample in a study of response to subunit inactivated influenza vaccine (dated 2018 in TCRdb). The library was produced with RT-PCR. Sequencing took place on an Illumina HiSeq 2500. TCRdb itself trimmed the public reads at Q25 with fastp, ran MiXCR and retained productive beta chains. Entries are consolidated by CDR3 protein sequence, retaining the most common genes and DNA. The sample profile shows about 300,000 distinct CDR3 sequences; about a fifth of them were found once. Approximately 10% of the sample is held by the ten biggest clonotypes. The source material was PBMCs from blood, sampled about 20 months after vaccination. These receptors all stem from a man between 50 and 75 years old who received an inactivated influenza vaccine. Donor details come from another sample of the same person, matched by shared clones.

CDR3 protein: CASSQAPGSGSSYNEQFF. In DNA, the CDR3 is TGCGCCAGCAGCCAAGCTCCAGGAAGCGGGAGTTCCTACAATGAGCAGTTCTTC. The chain is built from TRBV4-3 and TRBJ2-1; 8 nucleotides agree with TRBD2. The ends lost 1 base at V and 1 base at J; junction bases unmatched: 9. This CDR3 contains 18 residues. The germline CDR1 and CDR2 sequences are LGHNA and YSLEER.

V and J are TRBV5-5 and TRBJ2-7; a weak D match, TRBD2 (6 bases). CDR1 and CDR2 from the germline V gene are SGHKS and YYEKEE (reference sequence). The CDR3 has 14 residues. Trimming left V 3 bases short and J 6 bases short, with 16 bases between. CDR3 protein: CASSSLASTGEQYF. The CDR3 DNA follows: TGTGCCAGCAGCTCCCTAGCGAGCACGGGCGAGCAGTACTTC.

This clonotype has at least ten counts. The chain carries TRBV25-1 and TRBJ1-4; possible D gene TRBD1, 5 bases. This CDR3 has 15 residues. The ends were cut back, 4 bases at V and 4 bases at J, with 13 bases in the middle. Germline V CDR1 and CDR2: MGHDK, SYGVNS. The CDR3 bases are TGTGCCAGCAGTGTCCCGGGACGGGATAATGAAAAACTGTTTTTT. Translation gives CASSVPGRDNEKLFF.

The chain carries TRBV20-1 and TRBJ2-3; 15 bases map to TRBD2. The V and J ends lost 5 bases and 11 bases, in that order; junction bases with no gene match: 8. This CDR3 is built from 14 residues. Germline CDR1 and CDR2: DFQATT and SNEGSKA (reference sequence). Written as DNA, the CDR3 is TGCAGTGCTCCGGGACTAGCGGGAGGAAATAGGCAGTATTTT. It yields the protein CSAPGLAGGNRQYF.

V usage is TRBV11-2 and J usage is TRBJ1-6, with TRBD1 matching 7 bases. V shed 5 bases, J shed 2 bases, and the junction held 9 bases outside the gene matches. CDR3 length: 17 amino acids. Germline loops: CDR1 SGHAT, CDR2 FQNNGV. The CDR3 reads CASSPLDRRTYNSPLHF. The CDR3 coding sequence is TGTGCCAGCAGCCCTTTGGACAGGAGGACCTATAATTCACCCCTCCACTTT. The variable domain in full, with the rest retrieved from reference TRBV11-2 and TRBJ1-6, is EAGVAQSPRYKIIEKRQSVAFWCNPISGHATLYWYQQILGQGPKLLIQFQNNGVVDDSQLPKDRFSAERLKGVDSTLKIQPAKLEDSAVYLCASSPLDRRTYNSPLHFGNGTRLTVT.

The V and J genes are TRBV20-1 and TRBJ2-1; 8 bases agree with TRBD1. V shed 0 bases, J shed 0 bases, and the junction held 4 bases outside the gene matches. The CDR3 has 16 amino acids. The germline CDR1 and CDR2 sequences are DFQATT and SNEGSKA (reference sequence). The CDR3 sequence: CSARDTGGSSYNEQFF. The CDR3 DNA reads as TGCAGTGCTAGAGATACAGGGGGGTCCTCCTACAATGAGCAGTTCTTC.

This clonotype came up many times. The chain is built from TRBV11-2 and TRBJ1-6; TRBD1 might be the D (5 bases). The CDR3 is 18 residues long. The germline gives CDR1 SGHAT, CDR2 FQNNGV. Deletions cut 2 bases from V and 0 bases from J, with 14 bases between. CDR3 nucleotide sequence: TGTGCCAGCAGCTTATTTGGGACGGCTTCCTCCTATAATTCACCCCTCCACTTT. Translated: CASSLFGTASSYNSPLHF.

This rearrangement joins TRBV7-2 to TRBJ1-6, with 8 positions matching TRBD1. Losses at the gene ends were 4 bases for V and 12 bases for J; bases not matched to a gene: 8. The CDR3 loop spans 14 amino acids. Germline lookup yields CDR1 SGHTA and CDR2 FQGNSA. As DNA, the CDR3 is TGTGCCAGCAGCTCTCCCGGGACAGGTCGACCCCTCCACTTT. Protein: CASSSPGTGRPLHF. The complete variable domain, with remaining parts taken from reference TRBV7-2 and TRBJ1-6, reads GAGVSQSPSNKVTEKGKDVELRCDPISGHTALYWYRQSLGQGLEFLIYFQGNSAPDKSGLPSDRFSAERTGGSVSTLTIQRTQQEDSAVYLCASSSPGTGRPLHFGNGTRLTVT.

The rearrangement links TRBV7-2 to TRBJ2-5, with TRBD2 matching 14 bases. CDR3 length: 17 amino acids. Germline-derived CDR1 and CDR2 are SGHTA and FQGNSA. J lost 5 bases, V lost 5 bases, and 10 bases had no gene match. DNA for the CDR3: TGTGCCAGCAGCCCCGAGACTAGCGGGAGGGCCTGGGAGACCCAGTACTTC. This sequence encodes CASSPETSGRAWETQYF.

Here the CDR3 reads CASILRPSGMNTEAFF. CDR3 DNA sequence: TGTGCCAGCATCCTGCGGCCTTCAGGGATGAACACTGAAGCTTTCTTT. The J gene is TRBJ1-1, the V gene TRBV2; D perhaps matches TRBD1 (5 bases). Germline V lookup: CDR1 SNHLY, CDR2 FYNNEI. The CDR3 spans 16 residues. Deletions cut 7 bases from V and 0 bases from J, with 18 bases between.

The V call is TRBV7-9, the J call TRBJ2-5, with TRBD2 as a possible D gene (6 bases). Trimming left V 2 bases short and J 2 bases short, with 12 bases between. Per germline, CDR1 SEHNR and CDR2 FQNEAQ (reference sequence). This CDR3 comprises 15 residues. The CDR3 loop reads CASSLPGGGQETQYF. CDR3 nucleotides: TGTGCCAGCAGCTTACCTGGGGGAGGTCAAGAGACCCAGTACTTC.

The V gene is TRBV25-1, the J gene TRBJ2-1, with D uncertain. Germline values: CDR1 MGHDK, CDR2 SYGVNS. V was cut by 2 bases and J by 5 bases, with 1 base left in between. CDR3 size: 11 residues. As DNA, the CDR3 is TGTGCCAGCAGTGAAGACAATGAGCAGTTCTTC. Residues: CASSEDNEQFF.

This chain uses TRBV7-9 with TRBJ2-2; D call uncertain. This CDR3 comprises 16 residues. The germline V and J ends were trimmed by 1 base and 1 base, with 10 bases remaining between them. Germline V gives CDR1 SEHNR, CDR2 FQNEAQ (reference sequence). This chain's CDR3 is CASSLVSRRNTGELFF. The CDR3 DNA reads as TGTGCCAGCAGCTTAGTTAGCAGACGGAACACCGGGGAGCTGTTTTTT.

V is TRBV5-1 and J is TRBJ2-1, with 7 bases lining up with TRBD1. The CDR3 contains 15 residues. Trimming removed 0 bases from V and 4 bases from J; junction bases left unmatched: 4. The V gene's germline CDR1 is SGHRS and CDR2 YFSETQ. This CDR3 reads CASSLEGQIYNEQFF. Written as DNA, the CDR3 is TGCGCCAGCAGCTTGGAGGGACAGATATACAATGAGCAGTTCTTC.

This clonotype was observed a few times. V and J are TRBV6-5 and TRBJ2-1; D not certain. This CDR3 has 15 residues. Germline CDR1 reads MNHEY; CDR2 reads SVGAGI. Trimming removed 4 bases from V and 2 bases from J, with 12 bases in between. The CDR3 DNA sequence: TGTGCCAGCAGTTCGGACCAGATGGCCTACAATGAGCAGTTCTTC. This encodes CASSSDQMAYNEQFF.

This clonotype was detected only a few times. The V and J genes are TRBV7-8 and TRBJ2-1, with D tentatively TRBD2 (5 bases). CDR1 is SGHVS and CDR2 is FQNEAQ in the germline V gene. V was clipped by 6 bases and J by 5 bases, with 20 bases between them. The CDR3 is 16 residues long. The CDR3 sequence is CASSRLRASGNNEQFF. The CDR3 bases are TGTGCCAGCAGTCGTTTACGGGCCTCCGGGAACAATGAGCAGTTCTTC.

This clonotype has ten or more counts. The chain uses TRBV11-1 and TRBJ1-1; D remains unclear. V was pared by 2 bases and J by 1 base, with 2 bases between. Per germline, CDR1 SGHAT and CDR2 FQDESV (reference sequence). The CDR3 extends over 12 amino acids. CDR3 in amino acids: CASSLSNTEAFF. CDR3 in DNA: TGTGCCAGCAGCTTATCGAACACTGAAGCTTTCTTT.

CDR3 sequence: CASSVGLADSTDTQYF. The CDR3 region has the DNA TGTGCCAGCAGCGTGGGACTAGCAGATAGCACAGATACGCAGTATTTT. The chain has TRBV9 and TRBJ2-3; TRBD2 matches at 9 bases. V shed 2 bases, J shed 0 bases, and the junction held 4 bases outside the gene matches. CDR1 and CDR2 from the germline V gene are SGDLS and YYNGEE. CDR3 length: 16 residues. The variable domain in full, with the rest retrieved from reference TRBV9 and TRBJ2-3, is DSGVTQTPKHLITATGQRVTLRCSPRSGDLSVYWYQQSLDQGLQFLIQYYNGEERAKGNILERFSAQQFPDLHSELNLSSLELGDSALYFCASSVGLADSTDTQYFGPGTRLTVL.

This clonotype appeared once. The chain employs TRBV4-1 and TRBJ1-2; no clear D gene. The germline V gene has CDR1 MGHRA and CDR2 YSYEKL. The V end lost 2 bases, the J end lost 4 bases, and 14 bases lay between the germline ends. This CDR3 spans 15 amino acids. The CDR3 loop reads CASSQYVANVYGYTF. The DNA of the CDR3 is TGCGCCAGCAGCCAATATGTAGCAAACGTCTATGGCTACACCTTC.

On this clonotype itself: At one end the junction does not follow the germline gene, possibly because of a read error. The chain joins TRBV11-1 to TRBJ1-2; D is unclear. Germline lookup yields CDR1 SGHAT and CDR2 FQDESV (reference sequence). This CDR3 has 14 amino acids. DNA of the CDR3: TGTGCCAGCAGCTTGGATCGACATAACTATGCCTACACCTTC. It is translated as CASSLDRHNYAYTF.